The next 30 T cell receptor beta chains were all read from a single sample in a study of CD8 T cells in Susac syndrome. RNA, at roughly 0.5 to 1 ug, was reverse transcribed with random hexamers. From the immunoSEQ multiplex PCR reads, TCRdb called clonotypes with MiXCR, one entry per CDR3 protein. The sample has about 180,000 distinct CDR3 sequences; more than 90% are singletons. The sequenced sample consisted of CD4+ T cells from PBMCs. All receptors derive from a human donor with multiple sclerosis.

The rearrangement joins TRBV6-5 to TRBJ1-2, with D tentatively TRBD1 (6 bases). CDR1 is MNHEY and CDR2 is SVGAGI in the germline V gene. This CDR3 is 14 amino acids long. The ends were cut back, 6 bases at V and 5 bases at J, with 16 bases in the middle. CDR3 sequence (DNA): TGTGCCAGCAGCCGTACACAGGGAAGTTATGGCTACACCTTC. Its protein is CASSRTQGSYGYTF.

The J gene is TRBJ1-5, the V gene TRBV29-1; possibly TRBD1 for D (5 bases). Trimming took off 7 bases at V and 2 bases at J, with 12 bases between the two ends. CDR3 length equals 13 residues. Germline V gene sequence: CDR1 SQVTM, CDR2 ANQGSEA. CDR3 protein: CSGGDGGNQPQHF. The DNA for the CDR3 is TGCAGCGGTGGGGACGGAGGCAATCAGCCCCAGCATTTT.

V usage is TRBV12-3 or TRBV12-4 and J usage is TRBJ2-7; D is unclear. The CDR3 loop spans 13 amino acids. Trimming removed 4 bases at V and 2 bases at J, with 9 bases between. The CDR3 DNA is TGTGCCAGCAGTTACGACGTTACCTACGAGCAGTACTTC. Protein product: CASSYDVTYEQYF.

The J gene is TRBJ1-5, the V gene TRBV6-5; D call uncertain. There are 14 residues in the CDR3. V was pared by 5 bases and J by 7 bases, with 15 bases between. Germline lookup yields CDR1 MNHEY and CDR2 SVGAGI. The CDR3 DNA is TGTGCCAGCAGTCACACCCGGGCCACCCAGCCCCAGCATTTT. This encodes CASSHTRATQPQHF.

This chain joins TRBV7-2 and TRBJ2-7, with a weak D call TRBD2 (5 bases). The germline V gene encodes CDR1 SGHTA and CDR2 FQGNSA. This CDR3 region has 16 residues. The V gene lost 6 bases and the J gene lost 2 bases, with 20 bases spanning the gap. In DNA form, the CDR3 reads TGTGCCAGCAGTCGACGACCCGGGGAGTTTGCCTACGAGCAGTACTTC. Encoded protein: CASSRRPGEFAYEQYF.

The J gene is TRBJ2-3, the V gene TRBV7-9, with D unclear. V dropped 1 base and J dropped 6 bases, with 8 bases sitting between them. The CDR3 has 13 residues. Germline V gene data show CDR1 as SEHNR and CDR2 as FQNEAQ (reference sequence). The CDR3 is CASSLGQWDTQYF. The CDR3 bases are TGTGCCAGCAGCTTAGGCCAGTGGGATACGCAGTATTTT.

This clonotype came up once. The CDR3 protein is CASSSLRDSNQPQHF. CDR3 DNA: TGTGCCAGCAGTTCACTACGGGATAGCAATCAGCCCCAGCATTTT. This rearrangement joins TRBV12-3 or TRBV12-4 to TRBJ1-5; the D is unclear. V lost 4 bases to trimming and J lost 0 bases, with 10 bases between them. The CDR3 runs to 15 residues.

The table lists this clonotype with a count of one. The V call is TRBV30, the J call TRBJ1-1; D possibly corresponds to TRBD1 (5 bases). CDR3 length equals 14 residues. Germline V gives CDR1 GTSNPN, CDR2 SVGIG (reference sequence). Trimming pared 6 bases from V and 5 bases from J, leaving 19 bases between. The CDR3 nucleotides read TGTGCCTGCTGGGACCGTTCTGTTCTAACTGAAGCTTTCTTT. Protein product: CACWDRSVLTEAFF.

The V and J genes are TRBV7-2 and TRBJ2-3, with D perhaps matching TRBD1 (5 bases). V lost 7 bases and J 8 bases, leaving 25 bases between the germline ends. CDR3 length: 16 amino acids. The germline CDR1 and CDR2 sequences are SGHTA and FQGNSA. The CDR3 region is CASTPAGRMGLGTQYF. In nucleotides, the CDR3 is TGTGCCAGCACCCCGGCAGGTCGTATGGGGCTGGGTACGCAGTATTTT.

The chain combines TRBV18 with TRBJ2-7; 10 nucleotides align to TRBD1. V dropped 4 bases and J dropped 5; count of bases not matched to a gene: 5. The V gene's germline CDR1 is KGHSH and CDR2 LQKENI. This CDR3 has 14 amino acids. CDR3 DNA: TGTGCCAGCTCACGGGGACAGGGGAGCGACGAGCAGTACTTC. Amino acid sequence: CASSRGQGSDEQYF.

The CDR3 is CSVDARKGQPQHF. CDR3 bases: TGCAGCGTTGATGCGCGGAAGGGTCAGCCCCAGCATTTT. V usage is TRBV29-1 and J usage is TRBJ1-5; D gene unclear. Trimming pared 3 bases from V and 6 bases from J, leaving 12 bases between. The V gene's germline CDR1 is SQVTM and CDR2 ANQGSEA. This CDR3 is built from 13 residues. Drawing the rest from reference TRBV29-1 and TRBJ1-5, the complete variable domain is SAVISQKPSRDICQRGTSLTIQCQVDSQVTMMFWYRQQPGQSLTLIATANQGSEATYESGFVIDKFPISRPNLTFSTLTVSNMSPEDSSIYLCSVDARKGQPQHFGDGTRLSIL.

This CDR3 is CASSSLGLLQPQHF. Written as DNA, the CDR3 is TGTGCCAGCAGCTCACTGGGGCTCCTTCAGCCCCAGCATTTT. V gene TRBV5-6 combines with J gene TRBJ1-5, with D perhaps matching TRBD1 (5 bases). Trimming took 3 bases from V and 6 from J, leaving 13 bases between them. This CDR3 comprises 14 residues. Germline-derived CDR1 and CDR2 are SGHDT and YYEEEE. Full variable domain (remainder filled in from reference TRBV5-6 and TRBJ1-5): DAGVTQSPTHLIKTRGQQVTLRCSPKSGHDTVSWYQQALGQGPQFIFQYYEEEERQRGNFPDRFSGHQFPNYSSELNVNALLLGDSALYLCASSSLGLLQPQHFGDGTRLSIL.

The V gene is TRBV3-1, the J gene TRBJ1-1; 8 positions match TRBD1. This CDR3 is built from 14 residues. The junction had 7 bases not matched to a gene; V was cut back by 5 bases and J by 5 bases. Per the germline V gene, CDR1 is LGHDT and CDR2 is YNNKEL (reference sequence). In DNA form, the CDR3 reads TGTGCCAGCAGCAGACAGGGGTTGGGGACTGAAGCTTTCTTT. It yields the protein CASSRQGLGTEAFF.

The chain carries TRBV20-1 and TRBJ2-3; TRBD2 matches at 8 bases. The CDR3 covers 13 residues. J lost 3 bases, V lost 5 bases, and 4 bases had no gene match. Germline V lookup: CDR1 DFQATT, CDR2 SNEGSKA (reference sequence). The CDR3, as DNA: TGCAGTGCTGGGACTAGGGTGACAGATACGCAGTATTTT. It encodes CSAGTRVTDTQYF.

The genes are TRBV20-1 and TRBJ2-1, with 7 nucleotides matching TRBD1. The ends lost 2 bases at V and 7 bases at J; junction bases unmatched: 8. CDR3 size: 14 residues. The V gene's germline CDR1 is DFQATT and CDR2 SNEGSKA (reference sequence). The CDR3: CSARKGGGPNEQFF. The DNA of the CDR3 is TGCAGTGCTAGAAAAGGGGGCGGACCTAATGAGCAGTTCTTC.

Here the CDR3 reads CATAAGGLLAHTDTQYF. The CDR3 DNA is TGTGCCACCGCGGCGGGGGGCCTCTTGGCACACACAGATACGCAGTATTTT. The chain recombines TRBV24-1 with TRBJ2-3; 8 bases are a match to TRBD2. Germline CDR1 reads KGHDR; CDR2 reads SFDVKD. The V and J ends lost 9 bases and 2 bases, in that order; junction bases with no gene match: 15. This CDR3 spans 17 amino acids.

This clonotype has a single count. V and J are TRBV6-5 and TRBJ1-6; 8 positions agree with TRBD1. The CDR3 runs to 18 residues. In germline, CDR1 is MNHEY, CDR2 SVGAGI. J gave up 7 bases and V 2 bases, and 13 bases lay outside the gene matches. This CDR3 reads CASSYTTGQAGGNSPLHF. CDR3 sequence (DNA): TGTGCCAGCAGTTACACTACGGGACAGGCGGGAGGGAATTCACCCCTCCACTTT.

The rearrangement uses TRBV5-1 and TRBJ2-7, with D maybe TRBD1 (5 bases). This CDR3 spans 12 amino acids. V was cut by 0 bases and J by 9 bases, with 10 bases left in between. CDR1 is SGHRS, CDR2 YFSETQ, per germline. The CDR3 region is CASSLEGARQYF. The CDR3 DNA reads as TGCGCCAGCAGCTTGGAAGGGGCGCGGCAGTACTTC.

This clonotype appeared a single time. V gene TRBV2 combines with J gene TRBJ1-1; D gene ambiguous. Per the germline V gene, CDR1 is SNHLY and CDR2 is FYNNEI. V was shortened by 1 base and J by 0 bases, with 6 bases between the two germline ends. CDR3 length: 14 amino acids. DNA of the CDR3: TGTGCCAGCAGTGAAGGCAGGCTGAACACTGAAGCTTTCTTT. Protein: CASSEGRLNTEAFF.

CDR3 DNA: TGTGCCAGCAGCTTGGACTCACCGACGGGAAGATATGGCTACACCTTC. Translated, it gives CASSLDSPTGRYGYTF. J is TRBJ1-2 and V is TRBV5-4; D not resolved. The V gene lost 0 bases and the J gene lost 5 bases, with 17 bases spanning the gap. The CDR3 runs 16 residues. CDR1 SGHNT and CDR2 YYREEE come from the germline V gene (reference sequence).

This sequence joins TRBV7-2 and TRBJ2-1; possibly TRBD1 for D (6 bases). The CDR3 spans 15 residues. V lost 4 bases to trimming and J lost 9 bases, with 19 bases between them. The V gene's germline CDR1 is SGHTA and CDR2 FQGNSA. CDR3 DNA sequence: TGTGCCAGCAGCTCCCAGGGGTACAGGGCTGTTGAGCAGTTCTTC. Translating gives CASSSQGYRAVEQFF.

V gene TRBV3-1 combines with J gene TRBJ1-2, with 7 bases lining up with TRBD1. V lost 1 base to trimming and J lost 2 bases; unmatched junction nucleotides: 7. Germline V gene sequence: CDR1 LGHDT, CDR2 YNNKEL (reference sequence). This CDR3 comprises 16 residues. CDR3 DNA: TGTGCCAGCAGCCAAGCCACGACAGGGAGAAACTATGGCTACACCTTC. Its protein product is CASSQATTGRNYGYTF.

This clonotype was picked up one time. The rearrangement links TRBV6-6 to TRBJ1-1; D remains ambiguous. The germline V gene encodes CDR1 MNHNY and CDR2 SVGAGI (reference sequence). V dropped 9 bases and J dropped 2 bases, with 10 bases sitting between them. This CDR3 region has 12 residues. CDR3 protein: CASRSGNTEAFF. As DNA, the CDR3 is TGTGCCAGTCGATCAGGTAACACTGAAGCTTTCTTT.

The V gene is TRBV7-8, the J gene TRBJ2-3; the D gene is possibly TRBD1 (6 bases). Trimming removed 1 base from V and 4 bases from J, with 18 bases in between. The CDR3 totals 17 residues. The germline V gene has CDR1 SGHVS and CDR2 FQNEAQ. CDR3 nucleotides: TGTGCCAGCAGCTTAGATGAACAGGCCAGGGGCCCAGATACGCAGTATTTT. It yields the protein CASSLDEQARGPDTQYF.

This sequence joins TRBV29-1 and TRBJ2-7; D is uncertain. This CDR3 has 15 residues. V lost 7 bases to trimming and J lost 0 bases, with 19 bases between them. Germline CDR1 SQVTM, CDR2 ANQGSEA. The CDR3 protein is CSAQLTATNSYEQYF. The CDR3 DNA is TGCAGCGCCCAACTTACGGCCACTAACTCCTACGAGCAGTACTTC.

V gene TRBV20-1 combines with J gene TRBJ2-1; the match to TRBD2 covers 10 bases. Germline values: CDR1 DFQATT, CDR2 SNEGSKA (reference sequence). V shed 5 bases, J shed 4 bases, and the junction held 11 bases outside the gene matches. The length of the CDR3 is 16 residues. DNA for the CDR3: TGCAGTGCTCGTCCCCCGGGACTAGCGTCATACAATGAGCAGTTCTTC. Amino acids: CSARPPGLASYNEQFF.

This chain links TRBV2 with TRBJ2-1, with 7 positions matching TRBD2. Germline trimming cut 3 bases from V and 7 bases from J; bases unmatched to any gene: 9. The germline gives CDR1 SNHLY, CDR2 FYNNEI. This CDR3 is built from 15 residues. Here the CDR3 reads CASSDRLAAVNEQFF. The CDR3 region has the DNA TGTGCCAGCAGTGACCGGCTAGCGGCGGTAAATGAGCAGTTCTTC. The full variable domain, in which reference TRBV2 and TRBJ2-1 provide the parts outside the CDR3, is EPEVTQTPSHQVTQMGQEVILRCVPISNHLYFYWYRQILGQKVEFLVSFYNNEISEKSEIFDDQFSVERPDGSNFTLKIRSTKLEDSAMYFCASSDRLAAVNEQFFGPGTRLTVL.

The genes are TRBV6-5 and TRBJ2-3, with 10 nucleotides matching TRBD2. The ends lost 6 bases at V and 11 bases at J; junction bases unmatched: 14. Germline loops: CDR1 MNHEY, CDR2 SVGAGI. This CDR3 has 15 residues. The CDR3 spells CASRSLAGAESGQYF. CDR3 DNA sequence: TGTGCCAGCAGGTCGCTAGCGGGGGCCGAAAGCGGGCAGTATTTT.

The chain recombines TRBV3-1 with TRBJ1-5, with D possibly TRBD1 on 5 matching bases. V shed 4 bases and J shed 3 bases, with 10 bases lying between them. CDR3 length: 14 residues. The germline gives CDR1 LGHDT, CDR2 YNNKEL (reference sequence). The CDR3, as DNA: TGTGCCAGCAGCCCGCGGGGGATCAATCAGCCCCAGCATTTT. This codes for CASSPRGINQPQHF. The full variable domain, rest sourced from reference TRBV3-1 and TRBJ1-5, is DTAVSQTPKYLVTQMGNDKSIKCEQNLGHDTMYWYKQDSKKFLKIMFSYNNKELIINETVPNRFSPKSPDKAHLNLHINSLELGDSAVYFCASSPRGINQPQHFGDGTRLSIL.

The gene calls are TRBV20-1 and TRBJ1-2; D ambiguous. From germline, CDR1 is DFQATT and CDR2 SNEGSKA (reference sequence). The CDR3 contains 15 residues. The V gene lost 3 bases and the J gene lost 7 bases, with 21 bases spanning the gap. The CDR3 spells CSASHHRATPFGYTF. The CDR3 nucleotides are TGCAGTGCTAGTCATCACCGTGCGACCCCCTTTGGCTACACCTTC.